The 20 T cell receptor beta chains given below trace back to one sample, sequenced in a study of response to subunit inactivated influenza vaccine. Each CDR3 protein gets one entry after TCRdb re-called the RT-PCR reads with MiXCR. The table lists 150,000 to 200,000 distinct CDR3 sequences, around a tenth of them singletons. The sample in question was CD8+ T cells sorted from PBMCs, obtained less than 30 months after vaccination. These receptors were obtained from a man between 50 and 69 years old who received an inactivated influenza vaccine.

A remark on this clonotype: This may be a read error, as it is one base from a much larger clone. CDR3 residues: CCATRTADYGYTF. In DNA form, the CDR3 reads TGCTGTGCTACCCGGACAGCCGACTATGGCTACACCTTC. This chain uses TRBV20-1 with TRBJ1-2, with TRBD1 as a possible D gene (6 bases). The V gene's germline CDR1 is DFQATT and CDR2 SNEGSKA (reference sequence). This CDR3 spans 13 amino acids.

This clonotype is labeled as medium-sized. The rearrangement joins TRBV12-3 or TRBV12-4 to TRBJ2-1; 7 nucleotides line up with TRBD1. This CDR3 is built from 14 residues. The junction had 6 bases not matched to a gene; V was cut back by 6 bases and J by 4 bases. CDR3 nucleotides: TGTGCCAGCAGCCAGGGACAGTGGTACAATGAGCAGTTCTTC. This sequence encodes CASSQGQWYNEQFF.

Notes on this clonotype: At one end the junction does not follow the germline gene, possibly because of a read error. The V gene is TRBV12-3 or TRBV12-4, the J gene TRBJ2-3, with 7 bases lining up with TRBD2. The CDR3 extends over 17 amino acids. The CDR3 nucleotides are TGTGCCTGCAGTCTATTAGGTTTTGGCGGGGGTACAGATACGCAGTATTTT. This codes for CACSLLGFGGGTDTQYF.

This clonotype was seen repeatedly, ten times or more. V usage is TRBV9 and J usage is TRBJ2-5; 8 nucleotides match TRBD2. The junction had 9 bases not matched to a gene; V was cut back by 0 bases and J by 5 bases. The germline V gene encodes CDR1 SGDLS and CDR2 YYNGEE. This CDR3 spans 16 amino acids. The CDR3 reads CASSVAPAGVHETQYF. The CDR3 nucleotides are TGTGCCAGCAGCGTAGCCCCAGCGGGAGTTCACGAGACCCAGTACTTC.

This clonotype was detected only a few times. The chain combines TRBV2 with TRBJ2-2, with TRBD1 identical over 8 bases. Losses at the gene ends were 6 bases for V and 2 bases for J; bases not matched to a gene: 8. The CDR3 runs 16 residues. Germline V gene data show CDR1 as SNHLY and CDR2 as FYNNEI. The DNA of the CDR3 is TGTGCCAGCAGCGGACTGGACAGGGCAAACACCGGGGAGCTGTTTTTT. Protein sequence: CASSGLDRANTGELFF.

This clonotype was picked up a small number of times. A read error may produce the germline difference seen at one junction end. The chain combines TRBV7-8 with TRBJ2-7; a weak D match, TRBD1 (6 bases). This CDR3 is built from 11 residues. Germline loops: CDR1 SGHVS, CDR2 FQNEAQ. Here the CDR3 reads CASRSQGPPSF. The CDR3 DNA reads TGTGCCAGCAGATCTCAGGGGCCGCCTTCCTTC.

The chain has TRBV12-3 or TRBV12-4 and TRBJ2-1; no clear D gene. This CDR3 is 12 amino acids long. V lost 2 bases to trimming and J lost 11 bases, with 10 bases between them. CDR3 DNA: TGTGCCAGCAGTTTATCGGATCGGAAGCAGTTCTTC. It specifies CASSLSDRKQFF.

The table lists this clonotype with a few counts. The rearrangement joins TRBV5-1 to TRBJ2-7; maybe TRBD2 (5 bases). The CDR3 is 15 amino acids. Germline assignment: CDR1 SGHRS and CDR2 YFSETQ. Trimming removed 4 bases at V and 2 bases at J, with 16 bases between. The CDR3, as DNA: TGCGCCAGCAGCACCCACTGGACTGCCGCCTACGAGCAGTACTTC. It codes for CASSTHWTAAYEQYF.

The genes are TRBV5-1 and TRBJ2-7; D perhaps matches TRBD1 (7 bases). Germline-derived CDR1 and CDR2 are SGHRS and YFSETQ. V was clipped by 4 bases and J by 6 bases, with 11 bases between them. The CDR3 length is 12 residues. This CDR3 is CASSQGGSEQYF. In DNA, the CDR3 is TGCGCCAGCAGCCAGGGGGGTAGCGAGCAGTACTTC.

The V call is TRBV19, the J call TRBJ1-5; D call uncertain. The CDR3 runs 16 residues. The germline gives CDR1 LNHDA, CDR2 SQIVND (reference sequence). V was pared by 3 bases and J by 2 bases, with 14 bases between. CDR3 sequence: CASSMLGFGGNQPQHF. The CDR3 DNA sequence: TGTGCCAGTAGTATGTTAGGGTTCGGTGGCAATCAGCCCCAGCATTTT.

This clonotype was found many times. The genes are TRBV9 and TRBJ1-2; D possibly corresponds to TRBD1 (5 bases). The V gene's germline CDR1 is SGDLS and CDR2 YYNGEE. This CDR3 spans 15 amino acids. Trimming left V 0 bases short and J 2 bases short, with 11 bases between. The chain's CDR3 is CASSVGPGRNYGYTF. CDR3 DNA sequence: TGTGCCAGCAGCGTAGGACCGGGACGGAACTATGGCTACACCTTC. The variable domain in full, completed from reference TRBV9 and TRBJ1-2, reads DSGVTQTPKHLITATGQRVTLRCSPRSGDLSVYWYQQSLDQGLQFLIQYYNGEERAKGNILERFSAQQFPDLHSELNLSSLELGDSALYFCASSVGPGRNYGYTFGSGTRLTVV.

This clonotype has only a few counts. The chain recombines TRBV7-2 with TRBJ2-3; the D is unclear. Germline V lookup: CDR1 SGHTA, CDR2 FQGNSA. The CDR3 spans 16 residues. The ends were cut back, 4 bases at V and 0 bases at J, with 14 bases in the middle. The chain's CDR3 is CASSSLRAESTDTQYF. The CDR3 nucleotides are TGTGCCAGCAGCTCCCTCCGGGCGGAGAGCACAGATACGCAGTATTTT.

In its sample, this clonotype was seen many times. This sequence joins TRBV13 and TRBJ1-2; 7 positions match TRBD1. Germline V CDR1 and CDR2: PRHDT, FYEKMQ (reference sequence). The CDR3 totals 16 residues. Unmatched junction bases numbered 9, after V lost 1 base and J lost 4 bases. The CDR3, as DNA: TGTGCCAGCAGCTTAGATGGACAGGAGATATCCTATGGCTACACCTTC. It translates to CASSLDGQEISYGYTF.

The chain employs TRBV4-1 and TRBJ2-4, with D possibly TRBD1 on 5 matching bases. Germline V gene data show CDR1 as MGHRA and CDR2 as YSYEKL. Trimming removed 4 bases from V and 2 bases from J, with 15 bases in between. This CDR3 contains 16 residues. CDR3 nucleotide sequence: TGCGCCAGCAGCCCCTCGCCAGGGATATCCAAAAACATTCAGTACTTC. It specifies CASSPSPGISKNIQYF.

The gene calls are TRBV7-8 and TRBJ2-3; the D gene is possibly TRBD1 (5 bases). CDR1 is SGHVS and CDR2 is FQNEAQ in the germline V gene. CDR3 length: 15 residues. Trimming removed 5 bases from V and 4 bases from J, with 16 bases in between. CDR3 amino acids: CASSPTPGLADTQYF. DNA for the CDR3: TGTGCCAGCAGCCCGACCCCAGGGTTGGCAGATACGCAGTATTTT. Based on the CDR3 plus reference TRBV7-8 and TRBJ2-3, the full variable domain is GAGVSQSPRYKVAKRGQDVALRCDPISGHVSLFWYQQALGQGPEFLTYFQNEAQLDKSGLPSDRFFAERPEGSVSTLKIQRTQQEDSAVYLCASSPTPGLADTQYFGPGTRLTVL.

This chain's CDR3 is CASSQGGRTDTQYF. DNA for the CDR3: TGTGCCAGCAGCCAAGGCGGGAGAACAGATACGCAGTATTTT. The V and J genes are TRBV3-1 and TRBJ2-3; 7 nucleotides agree with TRBD2. The germline V gene has CDR1 LGHDT and CDR2 YNNKEL (reference sequence). Trimming cost V 1 base and J 3 bases; bases outside gene matches: 1. CDR3 size: 14 residues.

The gene calls are TRBV10-3 and TRBJ1-2; TRBD1 might be the D (6 bases). The length of the CDR3 is 15 residues. V shed 10 bases and J shed 6 bases, with 24 bases lying between them. From germline, CDR1 is ENHRY and CDR2 SYGVKD. Here the CDR3 DNA reads TGTGCCACCTACCTGGGGCAGGGGCTTTCCCATGGCTACACCTTC. This translates into CATYLGQGLSHGYTF.

This clonotype appeared many times. The CDR3, as DNA: TGTGCCAGCCGTGCAGACCTACTGGGCTTATACAATGAGCAGTTCTTC. Protein: CASRADLLGLYNEQFF. The V call is TRBV5-5, the J call TRBJ2-1; D call uncertain. Germline V gene lookup returns CDR1 SGHKS and CDR2 YYEKEE (reference sequence). The length of the CDR3 is 16 residues. Trimming removed 7 bases from V and 4 bases from J, with 21 bases in between.

The chain uses TRBV5-6 and TRBJ2-5, with 14 nucleotides matching TRBD2. The CDR3 has 18 residues. The V and J ends lost 4 bases and 5 bases, in that order; junction bases with no gene match: 13. The germline gives CDR1 SGHDT, CDR2 YYEEEE. Written as DNA, the CDR3 is TGTGCCAGCAGCCTAGGGACTAGCGGGGGCCATTTGTGGGAGACCCAGTACTTC. As protein: CASSLGTSGGHLWETQYF.

The gene calls are TRBV9 and TRBJ1-2; possible D gene TRBD1, 5 bases. CDR1 and CDR2 (germline): SGDLS, YYNGEE. V was shortened by 3 bases and J by 7 bases, with 13 bases between the two germline ends. CDR3 length: 13 amino acids. CDR3 DNA sequence: TGTGCCAGCAGCGCCGATCAGGGTTTTGGCTACACCTTC. This encodes CASSADQGFGYTF.